One T cell receptor beta chain is described in this entry. TCRdb's table, derived via immunoSEQ multiplex PCR, lists solely in-frame clones and lacks some. The sample has under 200,000 clones, roughly nine tenths seen once. The record originates from a study of cytomegalovirus exposure and HLA in healthy donors. The ends were cut back, 7 bases at V and 4 bases at J, with 13 bases in the middle. The length of the CDR3 is 13 residues. The germline V gene has CDR1 LNHDA and CDR2 SQIVND (reference sequence). The donors were members of the roughly 120-subject validation cohort (separate from the approximately 730-subject first cohort).

The sequence was collected from a woman aged 18-29 years in good health and CMV-seropositive. The genes are TRBV19 and TRBJ2-5; D unresolved. The sequenced sample consisted of PBMCs. This chain's CDR3 is CASTVRLGETQYF. CDR3 nucleotide sequence: TGTGCCAGTACCGTGAGACTTGGAGAGACCCAGTACTTC.